This T cell receptor (beta chain) was recorded in a study of T cell responses to AZD1222 COVID-19 vaccine. The CDR3 spans 13 residues. V was pared by 3 bases and J by 6 bases, with 9 bases between. The data were produced by immunoSEQ multiplex PCR, yet TCRdb's version contains in-frame clones alone and is incomplete. The sample holds more than 75,000 clones, 70% to 90% seen once. This TCR came from an adult in good health. The rearrangement uses TRBV12-3 or TRBV12-4 and TRBJ2-1; D is uncertain. This specimen consisted of peripheral blood, obtained on day 0 of AZD1222 vaccination. The CDR3 bases are TGTGCCAGCAGTTTTAATTCCGTCAATGAGCAGTTCTTC. Its translation is CASSFNSVNEQFF.